The rows below give T cell receptor beta chains drawn from one sample of a study of cytomegalovirus exposure and HLA in healthy donors. TCRdb keeps only in-frame clones here, not all; method: immunoSEQ multiplex PCR. There are 100,000 to 150,000 clones in the sample; around four fifths occur only once, and 1.2% lies in the top ten. Specimen: PBMCs. The receptors here all came from a boy aged 5-17 years in good health and CMV-seronegative. CDR3s include the opening cysteine and the closing phenylalanine or tryptophan. A D gene is named only where the DNA matches it firmly. Clone size is shown for a subset of rows, as once, few, many or a class of expanded clone.

D,J,size,V,CDR3,DNA
.,TRBJ1-2,once,TRBV7-7,CASSLEEDGYTF,TGTGCCAGCAGCCTTGAAGAGGATGGCTACACCTTC
.,TRBJ2-1,.,TRBV29-1,CSVGTPEGSYNEQFF,TGCAGCGTTGGGACCCCCGAGGGCTCCTACAATGAGCAGTTCTTC
TRBD2,TRBJ2-1,once,TRBV4-2,CASSQVRASGLSSYNEQFF,TGTGCCAGCAGCCAAGTTAGGGCTAGCGGGCTAAGCTCCTACAATGAGCAGTTCTTC
TRBD2,TRBJ2-1,.,TRBV4-3,CASSQDGGLAGQWGNEQFF,TGCGCCAGCAGCCAAGACGGGGGACTAGCGGGGCAATGGGGCAATGAGCAGTTCTTC
.,TRBJ2-1,.,TRBV11-2,CASSSFSYNEQFF,TGTGCCAGCAGCTCTTTTTCCTACAATGAGCAGTTCTTC
TRBD2,TRBJ2-7,once,TRBV7-9,CASSLVGRTYEQYF,TGTGCCAGCAGCTTAGTCGGGAGGACCTACGAGCAGTACTTC
.,TRBJ1-1,.,TRBV2,CASSELRGGNTEAFF,TGTGCCAGCAGTGAACTCCGGGGTGGGAACACTGAAGCTTTCTTT
.,TRBJ2-7,.,TRBV6-1,CASSAGLLGQYF,TGTGCCAGCAGTGCCGGACTGCTGGGGCAGTACTTC
.,TRBJ1-3,.,TRBV7-6,CASGPDPGQDSGNTIYF,TGTGCCAGCGGCCCGGACCCGGGACAAGACTCTGGAAACACCATATATTTT
TRBD2,TRBJ2-1,.,TRBV19,CASSIPGLAGDEQFF,TGTGCCAGTAGTATCCCGGGACTAGCGGGGGATGAGCAGTTCTTC
.,TRBJ2-3,.,TRBV9,CASSVGASTDTQYF,TGTGCCAGCAGCGTAGGCGCTAGCACAGATACGCAGTATTTT
TRBD2,TRBJ2-7,.,TRBV6-6,CASSYPGLAGSYEQYF,TGTGCCAGCAGTTACCCCGGACTAGCGGGCTCCTACGAGCAGTACTTC
.,TRBJ2-3,.,TRBV9,CASSSPQPTDTQYF,TGTGCCAGCAGCTCTCCACAACCCACAGATACGCAGTATTTT
TRBD2,TRBJ2-1,.,TRBV7-3,CASSTPGTSGRLNEQFF,TGTGCCAGCAGCACCCCCGGGACTAGCGGGAGGTTGAATGAGCAGTTCTTC
TRBD2,TRBJ2-7,.,TRBV6-5,CASSGYSGTPEQYF,TGTGCCAGCAGTGGGTACAGCGGGACCCCTGAGCAGTACTTC
.,TRBJ1-1,once,TRBV11-3,CASSPENREEAFF,TGTGCCAGCAGCCCCGAAAACAGGGAAGAAGCTTTCTTT
TRBD1,TRBJ1-1,.,TRBV4-1,CASSPGQGAMNTEAFF,TGCGCCAGCAGCCCCGGACAGGGGGCTATGAACACTGAAGCTTTCTTT
.,TRBJ1-4,.,TRBV5-6,CASSLTGKDNEKLFF,TGTGCCAGCAGCTTGACAGGGAAAGATAATGAAAAACTGTTTTTT
.,TRBJ2-2,.,TRBV6-5,CASSTPGVGAGELFF,TGTGCCAGCAGTACCCCGGGGGTGGGTGCCGGGGAGCTGTTTTTT
TRBD2,TRBJ2-2,.,TRBV6-1,CASSVGLAGGDTGELFF,TGTGCCAGCAGTGTGGGACTAGCGGGAGGGGACACCGGGGAGCTGTTTTTT
TRBD1,TRBJ1-4,.,TRBV19,CASSIGTVTNEKLFF,TGTGCCAGTAGTATTGGGACAGTTACTAATGAAAAACTGTTTTTT
TRBD2,TRBJ2-7,.,TRBV5-1,CASSLGGRADEQYF,TGCGCCAGCAGCTTGGGCGGGAGGGCCGACGAGCAGTACTTC
TRBD2,TRBJ2-3,.,TRBV7-3,CASSLRGLATDTQYF,TGTGCCAGCAGCCTCAGGGGACTAGCCACAGATACGCAGTATTTT
TRBD2,TRBJ2-5,once,TRBV6-5,CASSGRGVSGETQYF,TGTGCCAGCAGTGGCCGGGGGGTTTCGGGAGAGACCCAGTACTTC
.,TRBJ1-2,.,TRBV10-3,CAISGSRGDYGYTF,TGTGCCATCAGTGGGTCTCGGGGGGACTATGGCTACACCTTC
.,TRBJ1-3,.,TRBV13,CASSRVSRGRSGNTIYF,TGTGCCAGCAGCAGGGTGTCGCGGGGGAGGTCTGGAAACACCATATATTTT
.,TRBJ1-2,.,TRBV11-3,CASSLAQGYGYTF,TGTGCCAGCAGCTTAGCACAGGGTTATGGCTACACCTTC
.,TRBJ1-1,few,TRBV7-9,CASSFPGGTEAFF,TGTGCCAGCAGCTTCCCGGGGGGGACTGAAGCTTTCTTT
TRBD2,TRBJ2-1,once,TRBV5-1,CASSEGLESEQFF,TGCGCCAGCAGCGAAGGACTAGAGTCTGAGCAGTTCTTC
TRBD1,TRBJ1-3,.,TRBV9,CASSVAGGTSGNTIYF,TGTGCCAGCAGCGTAGCAGGGGGTACGTCTGGAAACACCATATATTTT
TRBD1,TRBJ1-3,.,TRBV25-1,CASAPGGGNTIYF,TGTGCCAGCGCCCCAGGGGGAGGAAACACCATATATTTT
.,TRBJ1-2,.,TRBV29-1,CSVEVAGLNYGYTF,TGCAGCGTTGAGGTCGCAGGGCTCAACTATGGCTACACCTTC
.,TRBJ1-5,.,TRBV5-6,CASSRGLVNQPQHF,TGTGCCAGCAGCCGGGGACTCGTCAATCAGCCCCAGCATTTT
.,TRBJ2-5,few,TRBV10-3,CAIGRQETQYF,TGTGCCATCGGGAGACAAGAGACCCAGTACTTC
.,TRBJ2-1,.,TRBV2,CASRILGGSYNEQFF,TGTGCCAGCAGGATCCTAGGGGGATCCTACAATGAGCAGTTCTTC
.,TRBJ2-5,.,TRBV5-4,CASSSRVGGETQYF,TGTGCCAGCAGCTCCCGGGTGGGGGGAGAGACCCAGTACTTC
.,TRBJ2-7,.,TRBV7-3,CASSRGGGSGGDEQYF,TGTGCCAGCAGCCGAGGAGGGGGGTCTGGGGGGGACGAGCAGTACTTC
TRBD1,TRBJ1-1,.,TRBV7-2,CASSSLTGGAEAFF,TGTGCCAGCAGCTCGCTGACAGGGGGCGCTGAAGCTTTCTTT
.,TRBJ2-2,once,TRBV27,CASSLGGKAGELFF,TGTGCCAGCAGCCTTGGGGGGAAGGCCGGGGAGCTGTTTTTT
.,TRBJ1-4,.,TRBV2,CASRGVKGRTNEKLFF,TGTGCCAGCAGGGGGGTCAAGGGGAGGACTAATGAAAAACTGTTTTTT
TRBD1,TRBJ1-2,.,TRBV30,CAWSRRGGILGYTF,TGTGCCTGGAGTCGGAGAGGGGGCATACTTGGCTACACCTTC
.,TRBJ1-5,once,TRBV7-4,CASSPTRRAQHF,TGTGCCAGCAGCCCCACGAGGAGAGCCCAGCATTTT
.,TRBJ1-4,.,TRBV7-2,CASSQGSGRGGEKLFF,TGTGCCAGCAGCCAAGGGTCCGGCAGGGGAGGGGAAAAACTGTTTTTT
TRBD2,TRBJ2-7,.,TRBV5-6,CASSLAASGSSQQYF,TGTGCCAGCAGCTTGGCGGCTAGCGGGAGTTCACAGCAGTACTTC
.,TRBJ2-2,few,TRBV4-3,CASSQGTGSGELFF,TGCGCCAGCAGCCAAGGAACAGGGTCCGGGGAGCTGTTTTTT
TRBD1,TRBJ1-1,.,TRBV9,CASSVGQGPNTEAFF,TGTGCCAGCAGCGTGGGACAGGGGCCGAACACTGAAGCTTTCTTT
TRBD1,TRBJ2-5,.,TRBV25-1,CASSQTGGSWETQYF,TGTGCCAGCAGCCAGACAGGGGGTAGTTGGGAGACCCAGTACTTC
.,TRBJ2-1,few,TRBV9,CASSVGLEPYNEQFF,TGTGCCAGCAGCGTAGGCCTAGAACCTTACAATGAGCAGTTCTTC